This TCR beta chain was identified during a study of monozygotic twins with inflammatory bowel disease (dated by TCRdb to between 2019 and 2020). With regard to the full study: A total of roughly 28 monozygotic twin pairs were included in the full study, comprising nine German pairs (four IBD-concordant, five IBD-discordant) and 19 IBD-discordant Danish pairs. Within discordant pairs, disease-associated traits were sought mainly by comparing IBD patients with their genetically identical healthy co-twins. Each individual had, on average, about 151 000 unique TCRalpha sequences and 181 000 unique TCRbeta sequences available for analysis. Summary of the overall study and its limitations: Differing immunosuppressive treatments among patients may have added background noise and inter-individual variability to the repertoires. A decrease in TCRbeta repertoire diversity, as measured by inverse Simpson index, was observed in IBD patients compared with their healthy co-twins. The analysis was unable to tell different T cell subtypes apart. Compared with healthy twins, IBD patients shared fewer clonotypes with other individuals, and the difference was most pronounced in patients with signs of disease activity. The results gave no support for a single strong signal or clonotype linked to IBD. Repertoire similarity did not differ between concordant and discordant twins, which could be due to limited statistical power.

The CDR3 spans 12 residues, from the cysteine through the phenylalanine. No nucleotide data were recorded. In the germline V gene, CDR1 corresponds to SGHRS and CDR2 to YFSETQ. Points on this clonotype: It has no known antigen specificity.

From each donor, an approximately 2.3 ml peripheral blood sample was collected into PAXgene tubes and kept at -80 degrees C. Without any T cell sorting, total RNA was extracted from whole blood using the PAXgene blood miRNA kit on an automated QIAcube. Deep TCRalpha and TCRbeta repertoire profiling with unique molecular barcoding was performed on peripheral blood of monozygotic twin pairs concordant or discordant for inflammatory bowel disease. Smoking habits were recorded for all twin pairs, and each individual was classified as a current, former or never smoker. Library prep was done by 5' RACE. Each TCR library was prepared from roughly 3.5 ug of total RNA. For each sample, cDNA synthesis was carried out in eight separate reactions using SMARTScribe reverse transcriptase. Unique molecular identifiers containing a 6-nucleotide sample barcode were introduced through template switching during cDNA synthesis. Amplification of TCRalpha and TCRbeta cDNA involved two nested PCRs of roughly 16 and 10 cycles, and each PCR was followed by bead purification. Before amplification, the cDNA was treated with uracil DNA-glycosylase and purified using the QIAquick PCR purification kit. In the second PCR, Illumina TruSeq-compatible adapters and sample-specific barcodes were added. TapeStation and Qubit were used to check library quality and concentration, and around 4.5 ng of each library went into the pool. Sequencing of the pooled libraries was done on an Illumina HiSeq2500 single-index Rapid Run using custom sequencing primers and 2 x 100 bp reads. The paper's processing steps were these. MiGEC version 1.2.6 was used for UMI-based consensus assembly, which corrected PCR and sequencing errors. V(D)J alignment, clonotype assembly and CDR3 extraction were performed with MiXCR version 2.1.1. Gene usage, clonotype sharing and MAIT/NKT TCR abundance were normalised by analysing the top 1000, 10 000 and 20 000 clonotypes per sample. Diversity was computed as the inverse Simpson index with the vegan R package after downsampling to 27 000 UMIs. Paired Mann-Whitney U tests were applied to discordant twin pairs, and Benjamini-Hochberg correction was used for multiple testing. Following TCRdb reprocessing, every CDR3 protein sequence forms one entry, and DNA is not provided. The V and J calls, along with clone size, are taken from TCRdb and not from the paper's own processing. This sample's table lists more than 95,000 distinct CDR3 sequences. The ten largest clones represent approximately 2% of the sample.

The source is a human donor with ulcerative colitis or Crohn's disease, or a healthy co-twin of an affected twin (not recorded which). The chain is assembled from TRBV5-1 and TRBJ1-2. The specimen sequenced was blood. The CDR3 protein: CASSLSQDGYTF.